One sample yielded the 4 T cell receptor beta chains listed below, sequenced in a study of T-cell reconstitution after alpha-beta-depleted transplantation in children. Unique molecular identifiers featured in how the TCRbeta library was prepared. Each CDR3 protein gets one entry after TCRdb re-called the PCR reads with MiXCR. The sample has 200,000 to 250,000 distinct CDR3 sequences, about a tenth seen once. The material sequenced was PBMCs from the stem cell graft donor, taken from the stem cell graft. Receptor source: a human donor who donated a stem cell graft to a child with acute lymphoblastic leukemia.

This clonotype was seen a few times. The chain couples TRBV12-3 or TRBV12-4 to TRBJ2-3; D unresolved. The CDR3 has 16 amino acids. V was trimmed by 9 bases and J by 4 bases, leaving 23 bases between them. In nucleotides, the CDR3 is TGTGCCAGTCGCCTAGTTGGAGCGAGCGTATCAGATACGCAGTATTTT. Its protein is CASRLVGASVSDTQYF.

This clonotype was counted at least ten times. The chain joins TRBV7-9 to TRBJ1-1; no clear D. V was shortened by 9 bases and J by 0 bases, with 8 bases between the two germline ends. The CDR3 sequence is 12 residues long. Germline V gene sequence: CDR1 SEHNR, CDR2 FQNEAQ (reference sequence). This chain's CDR3 is CASAKLNTEAFF. The CDR3, as DNA: TGTGCCAGTGCCAAATTGAACACTGAAGCTTTCTTT.

The chain carries TRBV7-8 and TRBJ2-7; no definite D call. This CDR3 spans 15 amino acids. V gave up 3 bases and J gave up 0 bases, with 12 bases separating them. CDR1 is SGHVS and CDR2 is FQNEAQ in the germline V gene. CDR3 nucleotides: TGTGCCAGCAGCTTTATACGGGTGACCTCCTACGAGCAGTACTTC. Protein: CASSFIRVTSYEQYF.

This clonotype was counted a few times. This chain uses TRBV20-1 with TRBJ1-1; weak D call: TRBD1 (5 bases). CDR1 and CDR2 (germline): DFQATT, SNEGSKA (reference sequence). Trimming stripped 2 bases from V and 5 bases from J, with 9 bases between. CDR3 size: 12 residues. The CDR3 DNA reads TGCAGTGCTAGAAAAGAGGGGACTGAAGCTTTCTTT. Its translation: CSARKEGTEAFF.